A single sample gave rise to the 27 T cell receptor beta chains below, sequenced in a study of cytomegalovirus exposure and HLA in healthy donors. The assay was immunoSEQ multiplex PCR, and TCRdb's table has in-frame clones only and misses some. The sample carries 150,000 to 200,000 clones, approximately 80% recorded once. Sequenced input: PBMCs. The receptors here all came from a man aged 30 to 39 in good health and CMV-seropositive.

This clone was seen only once. V is TRBV15 and J is TRBJ2-5, with D possibly matching TRBD2 (5 bases). V lost 1 base and J lost 2, with 11 bases in between. CDR1 and CDR2 (germline): LNHNV, YYDKDF (reference sequence). The CDR3 totals 15 residues. CDR3 in amino acids: CATSRALGFQETQYF. The CDR3 bases are TGTGCCACCAGCAGAGCACTAGGTTTTCAAGAGACCCAGTACTTC.

The chain recombines TRBV5-6 with TRBJ1-2; the match to TRBD1 covers 11 bases. The trim removed 1 base at V and 4 bases at J, leaving 6 bases unmatched. CDR1 and CDR2 from the germline V gene are SGHDT and YYEEEE. The CDR3 extends over 16 amino acids. This CDR3 reads CASSLRTGGLGYGYTF. CDR3 in DNA: TGTGCCAGCAGCTTGAGGACAGGGGGCCTGGGCTATGGCTACACCTTC.

The chain is built from TRBV19 and TRBJ1-2; D is undetermined. Germline-derived CDR1 and CDR2 are LNHDA and SQIVND (reference sequence). The ends were cut back, 3 bases at V and 4 bases at J, with 12 bases in the middle. There are 14 residues in the CDR3. CDR3 nucleotide sequence: TGTGCCAGTAGTATCGGGTTCCCTTCCTATGGCTACACCTTC. Translated, it gives CASSIGFPSYGYTF. The whole variable domain, filled in from reference TRBV19 and TRBJ1-2, reads DGGITQSPKYLFRKEGQNVTLSCEQNLNHDAMYWYRQDPGQGLRLIYYSQIVNDFQKGDIAEGYSVSREKKESFPLTVTSAQKNPTAFYLCASSIGFPSYGYTFGSGTRLTVV.

The V call is TRBV1, the J call TRBJ1-2. TRBV1 is given as a pseudogene. The CDR3 totals 16 residues. The CDR3 coding sequence is TGCACCAGCAGTGCTAGACGTGTGCGAAAGACCTATGGCTACACCTTC. This gives the protein CTSSARRVRKTYGYTF.

The J gene is TRBJ2-2, the V gene TRBV5-4, with TRBD1 matching 9 bases. The CDR3 sequence is 16 residues long. CDR1 SGHNT and CDR2 YYREEE come from the germline V gene (reference sequence). V was clipped by 2 bases and J by 6 bases; unmatched bases: 8. CDR3 protein: CASSFIPGQGSGELFF. The CDR3 nucleotides are TGTGCCAGCAGCTTCATTCCGGGACAGGGATCCGGGGAGCTGTTTTTT.

The sample holds one count of this clone. This sequence joins TRBV4-3 and TRBJ2-2, with 10 positions matching TRBD2. The CDR3 is 16 residues long. The germline CDR1 and CDR2 sequences are LGHNA and YSLEER. The junction had 4 bases not matched to a gene; V was cut back by 0 bases and J by 6 bases. The chain's CDR3 is CASSQEPSGGAGELFF. CDR3 coding DNA: TGCGCCAGCAGCCAAGAGCCCAGCGGGGGGGCCGGGGAGCTGTTTTTT.

The chain joins TRBV19 to TRBJ2-3; TRBD1 agrees at 9 bases. The trim removed 5 bases at V and 4 bases at J, leaving 10 bases unmatched. Germline V gene sequence: CDR1 LNHDA, CDR2 SQIVND (reference sequence). The CDR3 is 16 residues long. The CDR3 bases are TGTGCCAGTAGTGCGTTACAGGGGGCGCAGGCAGATACGCAGTATTTT. Encoded protein: CASSALQGAQADTQYF.

The V call is TRBV19, the J call TRBJ2-7; TRBD2 agrees at 7 bases. The germline CDR1 and CDR2 sequences are LNHDA and SQIVND (reference sequence). V shed 5 bases, J shed 2 bases, and the junction held 15 bases outside the gene matches. The CDR3 runs 17 residues. CDR3 sequence: CASSARYGGVSPYEQYF. CDR3 nucleotides: TGTGCCAGTAGTGCCCGGTATGGGGGGGTAAGTCCCTACGAGCAGTACTTC.

This clone appeared a few times. The chain joins TRBV4-3 to TRBJ2-3, with 7 bases fitting TRBD2. The J segment lost 1 base and the V segment lost 0 bases, leaving 4 bases of the junction unmatched. There are 16 residues in the CDR3. CDR1 LGHNA and CDR2 YSLEER come from the germline V gene. CDR3 DNA sequence: TGCGCCAGCAGCCAAGAGTTCAGCGGGGGCACAGATACGCAGTATTTT. Amino acid sequence: CASSQEFSGGTDTQYF.

Here the CDR3 DNA reads TGTGCCAGCAGCCCTAGCCGGGGTTTAATCCGGAACACTGAAGCTTTCTTT. Amino acids: CASSPSRGLIRNTEAFF. V is TRBV9 and J is TRBJ1-1, with D unresolved. V lost 4 bases and J lost 1, with 20 bases in between. Looked up from germline, CDR1 is SGDLS and CDR2 is YYNGEE. This CDR3 is built from 17 residues.

This clone occurred a few times. The chain carries TRBV7-6 and TRBJ1-1; 10 nucleotides line up with TRBD1. The junction had 10 bases not matched to a gene; V was cut back by 6 bases and J by 6 bases. The CDR3 has 15 amino acids. CDR1 SGHVS and CDR2 FNYEAQ come from the germline V gene. Here the CDR3 DNA reads TGTGCCAGCAGTCACGAGACAGGGGGCTTAGCTGAAGCTTTCTTT. Amino acids: CASSHETGGLAEAFF.

This chain connects TRBV19 to TRBJ2-3; possibly TRBD1 for D (6 bases). Trimming took off 0 bases at V and 2 bases at J, with 9 bases between the two ends. The length of the CDR3 is 15 residues. In germline, CDR1 is LNHDA, CDR2 SQIVND (reference sequence). CDR3 nucleotides: TGTGCCAGTAGTATAGACAGGGGAAACACAGATACGCAGTATTTT. This translates into CASSIDRGNTDTQYF.

The chain joins TRBV7-6 to TRBJ1-4, with TRBD1 matching over 8 bases. This CDR3 is 15 amino acids long. Per the germline V gene, CDR1 is SGHVS and CDR2 is FNYEAQ. Trimming removed 0 bases from V and 6 bases from J; junction bases left unmatched: 3. The CDR3 here is CASSLAGTGDEKLFF. In DNA, the CDR3 is TGTGCCAGCAGCTTAGCCGGGACAGGCGATGAAAAACTGTTTTTT. Combining the CDR3 with reference TRBV7-6 and TRBJ1-4 gives the whole variable domain GAGVSQSPRYKVTKRGQDVALRCDPISGHVSLYWYRQALGQGPEFLTYFNYEAQQDKSGLPNDRFSAERPEGSISTLTIQRTEQRDSAMYRCASSLAGTGDEKLFFGSGTQLSVL.

J is TRBJ2-1 and V is TRBV5-1, with a possible D match to TRBD2 (5 bases). V was cut by 2 bases and J by 8 bases, with 8 bases left in between. CDR3 length equals 12 residues. CDR1 and CDR2 (germline): SGHRS, YFSETQ. This chain's CDR3 is CASSFTGDEQFF. CDR3 nucleotide sequence: TGCGCCAGCAGCTTTACCGGGGATGAGCAGTTCTTC.

The V call is TRBV29-1, the J call TRBJ1-2; D not certain. The CDR3 has 11 amino acids. V was pared by 1 base and J by 4 bases, with 4 bases between. Germline V lookup: CDR1 SQVTM, CDR2 ANQGSEA. CDR3 in amino acids: CSVEGSYGYTF. CDR3 bases: TGCAGCGTTGAAGGCAGCTATGGCTACACCTTC.

This clone has only a few counts. The chain combines TRBV7-8 with TRBJ2-1; 9 positions match TRBD1. The CDR3 consists of 15 residues. Per germline, CDR1 SGHVS and CDR2 FQNEAQ. V gave up 5 bases and J gave up 4 bases; unmatched junction bases: 6. This chain's CDR3 is CASSPGTGKYNEQFF. The CDR3 DNA reads as TGTGCCAGCAGCCCCGGGACAGGGAAATACAATGAGCAGTTCTTC.

The chain couples TRBV6-5 to TRBJ2-5; D gene ambiguous. Germline-derived CDR1 and CDR2 are MNHEY and SVGAGI. The CDR3 contains 13 residues. The V end lost 6 bases, the J end lost 2 bases, and 10 bases lay between the germline ends. The CDR3, as DNA: TGTGCCAGCAGCCCTTGGGCACAAGAGACCCAGTACTTC. It specifies CASSPWAQETQYF.

This chain uses TRBV7-2 with TRBJ2-7, with D perhaps TRBD2 (7 bases). Germline assignment: CDR1 SGHTA and CDR2 FQGNSA. The CDR3 consists of 16 residues. V was shortened by 5 bases and J by 2 bases, with 19 bases between the two germline ends. The CDR3 DNA follows: TGTGCCAGCAGCAGGGGCCCCGGGGGGCTTACCTACGAGCAGTACTTC. It translates to CASSRGPGGLTYEQYF.

V gene TRBV7-9 combines with J gene TRBJ2-5; 9 positions match TRBD2. CDR1 is SEHNR and CDR2 is FQNEAQ in the germline V gene (reference sequence). This CDR3 is 15 amino acids long. V shed 5 bases, J shed 2 bases, and the junction held 6 bases outside the gene matches. The CDR3 DNA reads TGTGCCAGCAGCACGACTAGCGGACCACAAGAGACCCAGTACTTC. It translates to CASSTTSGPQETQYF.

Details on this clone: Other DNA variants within this sample encode the same CDR3. The chain links TRBV5-1 to TRBJ2-5; D not resolved. The ends were cut back, 2 bases at V and 3 bases at J, with 5 bases in the middle. This CDR3 region has 12 residues. Germline V gene lookup returns CDR1 SGHRS and CDR2 YFSETQ. CDR3 in amino acids: CASSFTEETQYF. In nucleotides, the CDR3 is TGCGCCAGCAGCTTTACAGAAGAGACCCAGTACTTC.

The genes are TRBV28 and TRBJ2-7, with D possibly being TRBD2 (6 bases). The CDR3 is 16 amino acids. V was cut by 3 bases and J by 7 bases, with 22 bases left in between. Germline CDR1 reads MDHEN; CDR2 reads SYDVKM. CDR3 in amino acids: CASSFGGRPPSWEQYF. DNA of the CDR3: TGTGCCAGCAGTTTTGGGGGGAGGCCCCCATCCTGGGAGCAGTACTTC.

The V call is TRBV12-5, the J call TRBJ2-5; TRBD2 is a possible D gene (6 bases). This CDR3 has 14 amino acids. Between the trimmed V and J ends, which lost 1 base and 4 bases, there was a span of 10 bases. Looked up from germline, CDR1 is LGHNT and CDR2 is FRNRAP. The CDR3 nucleotides are TGTGCTAGTGGTTTGGCGGGACTTGTAGAGACCCAGTACTTC. Residues: CASGLAGLVETQYF.

V and J are TRBV28 and TRBJ2-7; TRBD1 aligns across 10 bases. V lost 6 bases to trimming and J lost 6 bases; unmatched junction nucleotides: 5. The CDR3 loop spans 13 amino acids. Germline CDR1 reads MDHEN; CDR2 reads SYDVKM. The CDR3 DNA reads as TGTGCCAGCAGATCGGGACAGGGGCTCGAGCAGTACTTC. This translates into CASRSGQGLEQYF.

This chain joins TRBV9 and TRBJ2-3, with D maybe TRBD1 (6 bases). The CDR3 covers 13 residues. CDR1 is SGDLS and CDR2 is YYNGEE in the germline V gene. Trimming shortened V by 4 bases and J by 11 bases, and 17 bases separated the two germline ends. As DNA, the CDR3 is TGTGCCAGCAGCTGGACCACGGAAGGGGGGCAGTATTTT. Its protein product is CASSWTTEGGQYF.

The chain couples TRBV10-3 to TRBJ2-3, with D maybe TRBD2 (7 bases). Trimming stripped 6 bases from V and 1 base from J, with 23 bases between. Per germline, CDR1 ENHRY and CDR2 SYGVKD. The CDR3 contains 18 residues. CDR3 amino acids: CAIRSVAGAVLGTDTQYF. The DNA of the CDR3 is TGTGCCATCAGGAGCGTTGCGGGGGCCGTTCTGGGCACAGATACGCAGTATTTT.

This chain connects TRBV12-5 to TRBJ2-1; TRBD1 matches 9 bases. V was clipped by 4 bases and J by 3 bases; unmatched bases: 10. Per the germline V gene, CDR1 is LGHNT and CDR2 is FRNRAP. The CDR3 has 17 residues. The CDR3 bases are TGTGCTAGTGGTTCCACCCCGGGGACAGGGCTCTACAATGAGCAGTTCTTC. This gives the protein CASGSTPGTGLYNEQFF.

This rearrangement joins TRBV7-2 to TRBJ2-6; no reliable D call. This CDR3 is 14 amino acids long. Germline V gene sequence: CDR1 SGHTA, CDR2 FQGNSA. Trimming cost V 5 bases and J 0 bases, with 5 bases left between them. The CDR3 nucleotides read TGTGCCAGCAGCCCGCGCTCTGGGGCCAACGTCCTGACTTTC. It encodes CASSPRSGANVLTF.